One and the same sample provided the 29 T cell receptor beta chains below, sequenced in a study of TIL therapy for anti-PD-1-resistant metastatic lung cancer. The time point was: pre-treatment sample, taken before nivolumab and TIL therapy. The immunoSEQ assay was v3. Using immunoSEQ multiplex PCR, the repertoire was profiled, and TCRdb retains in-frame clones only, with some absent. Counted here are around 55,000 clones, 70% to 90% occurring once; the ten biggest clones make up less than 3.5%. The sample here was blood, taken at baseline. The source of these receptors is a person aged 25 to 85 with non-small cell lung cancer.

The count of this clone is one. This sequence joins TRBV5-1 and TRBJ1-6, with unresolved D. The germline V gene has CDR1 SGHRS and CDR2 YFSETQ. This CDR3 has 13 amino acids. Trimming took off 2 bases at V and 10 bases at J, with 10 bases between the two ends. The CDR3 coding sequence is TGCGCCAGCAGCTTCGTAAGAGACTCACCCCTCCACTTT. Translation gives CASSFVRDSPLHF.

For this clone: Other nucleotide sequences from this sample produce the same CDR3. The chain carries TRBV30 and TRBJ2-3, with 7 bases lining up with TRBD2. This CDR3 is 13 amino acids long. J lost 1 base, V lost 4 bases, and 2 bases had no gene match. The germline CDR1 and CDR2 sequences are GTSNPN and SVGIG (reference sequence). DNA of the CDR3: TGTGCCTGGAATCTAGCGGGCACAGATACGCAGTATTTT. As protein: CAWNLAGTDTQYF.

The chain is built from TRBV5-1 and TRBJ1-4; no definite D call. V lost 4 bases and J lost 0, with 10 bases in between. The CDR3 has 15 residues. The germline CDR1 and CDR2 sequences are SGHRS and YFSETQ. CDR3: CASSVDYATNEKLFF. The CDR3 DNA follows: TGCGCCAGCAGCGTGGACTATGCAACTAATGAAAAACTGTTTTTT.

This clone was seen more than once but under ten times. This chain uses TRBV3-1 (or the pseudogene TRBV3-2) with TRBJ1-5; possibly TRBD1 for D (5 bases). Germline V lookup: CDR1 LGHDT, CDR2 YNNKEL (reference sequence). Trimming removed 4 bases from V and 3 bases from J, with 13 bases in between. There are 15 residues in the CDR3. Here the CDR3 DNA reads TGTGCCAGCAGCCTCACGGGGGGTAACAATCAGCCCCAGCATTTT. It translates to CASSLTGGNNQPQHF.

The rearrangement links TRBV28 to TRBJ1-1, with unresolved D. Trimming took off 2 bases at V and 1 base at J, with 5 bases between the two ends. The CDR3 extends over 13 amino acids. Germline V gene sequence: CDR1 MDHEN, CDR2 SYDVKM. CDR3 amino acids: CASSLNTNTEAFF. The CDR3 region has the DNA TGTGCCAGCAGTTTAAACACGAACACTGAAGCTTTCTTT.

This sequence joins TRBV28 and TRBJ2-3, with a weak D call TRBD1 (5 bases). The CDR3 is 15 amino acids. Deletions cut 5 bases from V and 0 bases from J, with 12 bases between. The germline gives CDR1 MDHEN, CDR2 SYDVKM. DNA for the CDR3: TGTGCCAGCAGTACCCCCAGGGCTAGCACAGATACGCAGTATTTT. Translating it yields CASSTPRASTDTQYF.

This clone has a handful of counts. The chain employs TRBV7-3 and TRBJ2-1; weak D call: TRBD1 (6 bases). This CDR3 comprises 15 residues. Germline lookup yields CDR1 SGHTA and CDR2 FQGTGA. With 1 base removed from V and 6 bases from J, the gap between germline ends came to 13 bases. DNA for the CDR3: TGTGCCAGCAGCTTAAGTGGCAGGGGAACCAATGAGCAGTTCTTC. Encoded protein: CASSLSGRGTNEQFF.

CDR3 nucleotide sequence: TGTGCCAGCAGTTATGCCAGGGGCTACGAGCAGTACTTC. It encodes CASSYARGYEQYF. The chain is built from TRBV6-5 and TRBJ2-7; weak D call: TRBD1 (6 bases). This CDR3 comprises 13 residues. V gave up 3 bases and J gave up 3 bases, with 9 bases separating them. Germline CDR1 and CDR2: MNHEY and SVGAGI.

The genes are TRBV19 and TRBJ1-1; D call uncertain. Deletions cut 8 bases from V and 0 bases from J, with 16 bases between. The CDR3 is 15 residues long. Germline V gives CDR1 LNHDA, CDR2 SQIVND (reference sequence). In nucleotides, the CDR3 is TGTGCCAGTTCTATTATAAGTTTTTTGAACACTGAAGCTTTCTTT. Translation gives CASSIISFLNTEAFF.

The table lists this clone with a count of one. V and J are TRBV19 and TRBJ2-5, with TRBD1 as a possible D gene (6 bases). Between the trimmed V and J ends, which lost 1 base and 3 bases, there was a span of 9 bases. Germline assignment: CDR1 LNHDA and CDR2 SQIVND (reference sequence). The CDR3 is 14 amino acids. CDR3 protein: CASSIGTAKETQYF. DNA for the CDR3: TGTGCCAGTAGTATAGGGACAGCAAAAGAGACCCAGTACTTC.

This chain joins TRBV7-2 and TRBJ2-2; D uncertain. The CDR3 consists of 15 residues. Trimming took off 5 bases at V and 3 bases at J, with 13 bases between the two ends. The germline CDR1 and CDR2 sequences are SGHTA and FQGNSA. The CDR3 DNA is TGTGCCAGCAGCCCCGGGTATTATGACACCGGGGAGCTGTTTTTT. Its translation is CASSPGYYDTGELFF.

The chain uses TRBV2 and TRBJ1-1; D is perhaps TRBD1 (6 bases). Germline V gene sequence: CDR1 SNHLY, CDR2 FYNNEI. V shed 6 bases and J shed 6 bases, with 8 bases lying between them. This CDR3 is 11 amino acids long. As DNA, the CDR3 is TGTGCCAGCAGCGCAGGGGCTGAAGCTTTCTTT. Translation gives CASSAGAEAFF.

The chain couples TRBV3-1 (or the pseudogene TRBV3-2) to TRBJ1-5; D might be TRBD1 (5 bases). V lost 7 bases to trimming and J lost 3 bases, with 25 bases between them. This CDR3 has 18 amino acids. Germline assignment: CDR1 LGHDT and CDR2 YNNKEL (reference sequence). CDR3 coding DNA: TGTGCCAGCACAGAAAAGGACCGGGACCCAGACCTCAATCAGCCCCAGCATTTT. Amino acid sequence: CASTEKDRDPDLNQPQHF.

A remark on this clone: At one end the junction does not follow the germline gene, possibly because of a read error. The chain has TRBV3-1 (or the pseudogene TRBV3-2) and TRBJ2-7; 7 nucleotides agree with TRBD1. Germline V lookup: CDR1 LGHDT, CDR2 YNNKEL (reference sequence). This CDR3 comprises 13 residues. CDR3 region: CASSQGPGQLTSF. The CDR3, as DNA: TGTGCCAGCAGCCAGGGACCGGGACAGTTAACGTCCTTC.

This chain links TRBV6-5 with TRBJ1-1; D gene unclear. This CDR3 region has 13 residues. From germline, CDR1 is MNHEY and CDR2 SVGAGI. V shed 0 bases and J shed 10 bases, with 12 bases lying between them. CDR3 in DNA: TGTGCCAGCAGTTACTCGGGGATGCGAGGAGCTTTCTTT. The encoded protein is CASSYSGMRGAFF.

The V call is TRBV7-2, the J call TRBJ1-5; D remains unclear. Per germline, CDR1 SGHTA and CDR2 FQGNSA. Trimming pared 5 bases from V and 1 base from J, leaving 9 bases between. The CDR3 is 14 residues long. The CDR3 reads CASSRSSSNQPQHF. CDR3 nucleotide sequence: TGTGCCAGCAGCCGGAGTTCGAGCAATCAGCCCCAGCATTTT.

V usage is TRBV5-4 and J usage is TRBJ2-2; possibly TRBD1 or TRBD2 for D (5 bases each). Germline CDR1 SGHNT, CDR2 YYREEE (reference sequence). The V end was cut by 0 bases, the J end by 6 bases, with 6 bases between. This CDR3 comprises 13 residues. The CDR3 DNA is TGTGCCAGCAGCTTGGGGGGGTCCGGGGAGCTGTTTTTT. Translating gives CASSLGGSGELFF.

This chain links TRBV4-2 with TRBJ1-2, with TRBD1 identical over 9 bases. CDR3 length: 14 amino acids. The germline V gene encodes CDR1 LGHNA and CDR2 YNFKEQ. V trimming: 0 bases; J trimming: 4 bases; junction bases outside the gene matches: 0. The CDR3: CASSQEQGAYGYTF. The CDR3 DNA reads as TGTGCCAGCAGCCAAGAACAGGGGGCCTATGGCTACACCTTC.

CDR3 region: CASSIGSLSNTGELFF. Written as DNA, the CDR3 is TGTGCCAGTAGTATAGGCAGCCTTTCGAACACCGGGGAGCTGTTTTTT. V gene TRBV19 combines with J gene TRBJ2-2; D uncertain. Germline assignment: CDR1 LNHDA and CDR2 SQIVND (reference sequence). This CDR3 comprises 16 residues. V was pared by 1 base and J by 0 bases, with 9 bases between.

The chain links TRBV7-2 to TRBJ2-7; D unclear. Germline loops: CDR1 SGHTA, CDR2 FQGNSA. The CDR3 spans 11 residues. The V gene lost 5 bases and the J gene lost 3 bases, with 5 bases spanning the gap. The DNA for the CDR3 is TGTGCCAGCAGCCTGCACTACGAGCAGTACTTC. As protein: CASSLHYEQYF.

As regards this clone: Other DNA sequences from this sample encode an identical CDR3 as well. The V call is TRBV18, the J call TRBJ2-7; 11 nucleotides agree with TRBD1. The ends lost 5 bases at V and 2 bases at J; junction bases unmatched: 2. CDR1 and CDR2 (germline): KGHSH, LQKENI. The CDR3 loop spans 14 amino acids. The CDR3 nucleotides are TGTGCCAGCTCATTGGGACAGGGGGCCTACGAGCAGTACTTC. It codes for CASSLGQGAYEQYF.

The chain couples TRBV6-2 or TRBV6-3 to TRBJ2-3; unclear D gene. V lost 2 bases and J lost 4, with 10 bases in between. The CDR3 covers 14 residues. Per germline, CDR1 MNHEY and CDR2 SVGEGT. The CDR3 region has the DNA TGTGCCAGCAGTTACCTCCTAGGCGCAGATACGCAGTATTTT. Translating it yields CASSYLLGADTQYF.

J is TRBJ1-6 and V is TRBV3-1 (or the pseudogene TRBV3-2); D not certain. V lost 1 base and J lost 7, with 8 bases in between. CDR3 length: 14 amino acids. Germline V gene data show CDR1 as LGHDT and CDR2 as YNNKEL (reference sequence). The CDR3 is CASSQVVFNSPLHF. CDR3 coding DNA: TGTGCCAGCAGCCAAGTGGTCTTCAATTCACCCCTCCACTTT.

The V gene is TRBV28, the J gene TRBJ2-5, with 7 bases lining up with TRBD1. J lost 4 bases, V lost 7 bases, and 3 bases had no gene match. Germline CDR1 is MDHEN and CDR2 is SYDVKM. CDR3 length: 12 residues. The CDR3 DNA reads TGTGCCAGCACTCCAGGGGGAGAGACCCAGTACTTC. Its translation: CASTPGGETQYF. Together with reference TRBV28 and TRBJ2-5, the CDR3 gives the full variable domain: DVKVTQSSRYLVKRTGEKVFLECVQDMDHENMFWYRQDPGLGLRLIYFSYDVKMKEKGDIPEGYSVSREKKERFSLILESASTNQTSMYLCASTPGGETQYFGPGTRLLVL.

This rearrangement joins TRBV27 to TRBJ2-7, with D unclear. Germline CDR1 is MNHEY and CDR2 is SMNVEV (reference sequence). The ends were cut back, 4 bases at V and 3 bases at J, with 7 bases in the middle. This CDR3 is built from 12 residues. For the CDR3, the DNA is TGTGCCAGCAGTTCGGCAGGCTACGAGCAGTACTTC. This translates into CASSSAGYEQYF.

Only a few counts were recorded for this clone. The chain is built from TRBV27 and TRBJ2-1; 9 bases are a match to TRBD1. CDR1 is MNHEY and CDR2 is SMNVEV in the germline V gene (reference sequence). The trim removed 6 bases at V and 8 bases at J, leaving 11 bases unmatched. CDR3 length: 15 amino acids. DNA of the CDR3: TGTGCCAGCAGCAGGCGGGACAGGGAGCTCGATGAGCAGTTCTTC. As protein: CASSRRDRELDEQFF.

This rearrangement joins TRBV5-1 to TRBJ2-5, with D perhaps TRBD1 or TRBD2 (5 bases each). Trimming left V 0 bases short and J 5 bases short, with 20 bases between. Looked up from germline, CDR1 is SGHRS and CDR2 is YFSETQ. This CDR3 contains 17 residues. The CDR3 reads CASSLASGTPSRETQYF. The CDR3 DNA follows: TGCGCCAGCAGCTTGGCCTCCGGGACCCCTAGTCGGGAGACCCAGTACTTC. The entire variable domain, with the rest obtained from reference TRBV5-1 and TRBJ2-5, is as follows: KAGVTQTPRYLIKTRGQQVTLSCSPISGHRSVSWYQQTPGQGLQFLFEYFSETQRNKGNFPGRFSGRQFSNSRSEMNVSTLELGDSALYLCASSLASGTPSRETQYFGPGTRLLVL.

This chain uses TRBV7-9 with TRBJ2-3, with 12 positions matching TRBD1. J lost 3 bases, V lost 8 bases, and 6 bases had no gene match. Looked up from germline, CDR1 is SEHNR and CDR2 is FQNEAQ (reference sequence). CDR3 length: 15 residues. The CDR3 region has the DNA TGTGCCAGCCTGACGGGACAGGGGGCAACAGATACGCAGTATTTT. This gives the protein CASLTGQGATDTQYF.

The rearrangement uses TRBV5-1 and TRBJ1-1; D gene ambiguous. The CDR3 has 14 amino acids. Between the trimmed V and J ends, which lost 7 bases and 1 base, there was a span of 14 bases. Germline V gives CDR1 SGHRS, CDR2 YFSETQ. In DNA, the CDR3 is TGCGCCAGCTCCCAAAGAACGGGGAACACTGAAGCTTTCTTT. Its translation: CASSQRTGNTEAFF. Full variable domain (outside the CDR3, taken from reference TRBV5-1 and TRBJ1-1): KAGVTQTPRYLIKTRGQQVTLSCSPISGHRSVSWYQQTPGQGLQFLFEYFSETQRNKGNFPGRFSGRQFSNSRSEMNVSTLELGDSALYLCASSQRTGNTEAFFGQGTRLTVV.